This T cell receptor (beta chain) is drawn from a study of T-cell memory formation after mild COVID-19 (dated by TCRdb to the early 2020s). About the investigation overall: TCR sequence clusters from the two donors were largely donor specific. T-cell clones expanding and contracting after mild COVID-19 in a couple of donors were tracked by longitudinal TCRalpha and TCRbeta repertoire sequencing. The cohort comprised two young, previously healthy adult volunteers, one female and one male.

PBMCs were isolated by Ficoll-Paque density gradient centrifugation. Study-wide findings and limitations: Contracting CD4+ clones were located mainly in the CM and EM memory subsets, whereas CD8+ clones were found to be enriched in EMRA. Only a couple of mild cases were covered in the study, and larger cohorts including severe cases with pre-infection samples were considered necessary. Some responding clones were detected in pre-infection memory, suggesting pre-existing cross-reactive memory T cells joined the SARS-CoV-2 response. Clones that contracted from day 15 to 85 showed balanced CD4/CD8 phenotypes, whereas a second wave of clones that expanded from day 15 to 37 leaned towards CD4+. Whether the second-wave clones peaking on day 37 were SARS-CoV-2 specific was not confirmed.

From its cysteine to its phenylalanine, the CDR3 spans 17 amino acids. The only DNA kept is the CDR3, 51 bases in frame from the first base. V drops 0 bases and J drops 10 bases, leaving 22 bases in between. Reading the germline V gene (reference sequence) gives CDR1 DFQATT and CDR2 SNEGSKA. Sequencing relied on an Illumina NovaSeq 6000. cDNA libraries for TCRalpha and TCRbeta were prepared by 5'RACE using constant-segment primers, with sample barcodes and unique molecular identifiers added. Trizol reagent was used to extract RNA from every sample. Library amplification was performed in two PCR steps, and a second sample barcode and Illumina TruSeq adapters were introduced in the second step. Sequencing of the libraries was done on an Illumina NovaSeq, producing 2 x 150 bp paired-end reads. Per the source publication's procedure: With migec v1.2.7, reads were demultiplexed and then collapsed into UMI-guided consensus sequences. Using mixcr v2.1.11, UMI consensuses were aligned to TRA and TRB V and J templates and then assembled into clonotypes. A clonotype was counted as expanded or contracted only if both edgeR and NoisET called the change significant, with noise models trained on biological replicates. For edgeR calls, a false discovery rate-adjusted p below 0.01 and a log2 fold-change threshold of 1 were applied. PCA with hierarchical clustering of max-normalized trajectories of the 1000 most abundant clonotypes was used as exploratory dynamics analysis. Each responding clone was given a CD4 or CD8 phenotype based on the CD4+ and CD8+ repertoires, which had been sequenced separately. Using fastp at Q25 and MiXCR, TCRdb reprocessed the public reads and kept productive beta chains. Rows are unified per CDR3 protein, each entry keeping the most common DNA and genes. The authors' filters were not applied to this entry. The sample table shows roughly 410,000 distinct CDR3 sequences, and 24% are seen once. The ten largest clones represent around 8.7% of the sample.

This clonotype was seen more than once but under ten times. It has no known antigen specificity. Qualities for individual bases were not recorded, and no much larger clone is one base off. The TCR originated in an adult woman who had mild COVID-19 (a few samples of this study predate the infection). The sample titles of this study are shuffled in the database, so cell type and time point are left out; the donor was told from shared clones. Sequenced material: PBMCs or a T cell subset sorted from them (not recorded which). The chain joins TRBV20-1 to TRBJ1-6; TRBD1 is a weak D gene call, 6 bases matching. The nucleotide sequence reads TGCAGTGCTAGAGATCGGGCAGGGGACCCTATACGGTCACCCCTCCACTTT. Translated, this gives CSARDRAGDPIRSPLHF.